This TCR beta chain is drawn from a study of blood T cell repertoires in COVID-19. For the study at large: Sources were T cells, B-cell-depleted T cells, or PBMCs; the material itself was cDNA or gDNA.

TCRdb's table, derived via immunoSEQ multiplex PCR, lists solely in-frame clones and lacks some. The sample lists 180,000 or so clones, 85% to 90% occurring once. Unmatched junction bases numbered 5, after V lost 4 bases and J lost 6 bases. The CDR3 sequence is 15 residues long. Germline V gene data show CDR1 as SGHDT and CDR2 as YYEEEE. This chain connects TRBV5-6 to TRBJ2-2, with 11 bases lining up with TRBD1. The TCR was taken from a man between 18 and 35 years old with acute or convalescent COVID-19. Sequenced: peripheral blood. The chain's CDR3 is CASSGPGQGAGELFF. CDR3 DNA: TGTGCCAGCAGCGGGCCGGGACAGGGGGCCGGGGAGCTGTTTTTT.